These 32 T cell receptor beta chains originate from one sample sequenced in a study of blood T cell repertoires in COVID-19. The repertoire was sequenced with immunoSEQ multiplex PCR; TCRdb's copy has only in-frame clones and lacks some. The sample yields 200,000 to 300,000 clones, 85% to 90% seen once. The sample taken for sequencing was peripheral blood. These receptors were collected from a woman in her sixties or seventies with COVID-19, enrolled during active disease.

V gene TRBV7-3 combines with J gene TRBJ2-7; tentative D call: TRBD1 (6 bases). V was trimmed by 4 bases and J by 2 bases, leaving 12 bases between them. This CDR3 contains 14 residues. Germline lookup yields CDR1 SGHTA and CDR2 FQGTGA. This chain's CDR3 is CASSSGTFPYEQYF. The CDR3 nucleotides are TGTGCCAGCAGCTCAGGGACATTCCCCTACGAGCAGTACTTC.

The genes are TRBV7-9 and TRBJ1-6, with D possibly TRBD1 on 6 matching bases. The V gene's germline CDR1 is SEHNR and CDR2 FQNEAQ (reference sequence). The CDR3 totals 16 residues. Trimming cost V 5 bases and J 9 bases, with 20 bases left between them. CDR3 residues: CASSRSGQPKTSPLHF. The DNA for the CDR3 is TGTGCCAGCAGCAGAAGTGGACAGCCTAAAACTTCACCCCTCCACTTT.

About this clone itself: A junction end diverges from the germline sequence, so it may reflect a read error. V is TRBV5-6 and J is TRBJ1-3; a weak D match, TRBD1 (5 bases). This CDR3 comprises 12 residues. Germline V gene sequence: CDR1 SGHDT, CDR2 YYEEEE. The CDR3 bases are TGTGCCAGCAGCTTTTCAGACAGAACCTGGGATTTT. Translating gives CASSFSDRTWDF. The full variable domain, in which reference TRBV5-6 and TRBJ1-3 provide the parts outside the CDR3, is DAGVTQSPTHLIKTRGQQVTLRCSPKSGHDTVSWYQQALGQGPQFIFQYYEEEERQRGNFPDRFSGHQFPNYSSELNVNALLLGDSALYLCASSFSDRTWDFGEGSWLTVV.

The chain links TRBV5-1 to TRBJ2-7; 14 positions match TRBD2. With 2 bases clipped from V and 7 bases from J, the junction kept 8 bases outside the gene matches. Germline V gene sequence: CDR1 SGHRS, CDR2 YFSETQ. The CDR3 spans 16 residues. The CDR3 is CASSFGTSGSVGEQYF. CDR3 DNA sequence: TGCGCCAGCAGCTTCGGGACTAGCGGGAGTGTTGGTGAGCAGTACTTC.

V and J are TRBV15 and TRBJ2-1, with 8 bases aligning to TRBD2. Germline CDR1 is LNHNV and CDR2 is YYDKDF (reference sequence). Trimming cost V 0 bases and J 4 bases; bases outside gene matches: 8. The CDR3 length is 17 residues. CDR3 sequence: CATSRDLLAGPYNEQFF. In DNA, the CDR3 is TGTGCCACCAGCAGAGATCTTTTAGCGGGACCTTACAATGAGCAGTTCTTC.

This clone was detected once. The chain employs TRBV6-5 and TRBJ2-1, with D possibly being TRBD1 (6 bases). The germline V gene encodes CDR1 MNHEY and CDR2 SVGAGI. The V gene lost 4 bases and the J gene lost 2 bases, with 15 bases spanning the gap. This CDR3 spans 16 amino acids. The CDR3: CASSSPPGTTYNEQFF. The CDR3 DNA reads TGTGCCAGCAGTTCCCCGCCCGGGACAACCTACAATGAGCAGTTCTTC.

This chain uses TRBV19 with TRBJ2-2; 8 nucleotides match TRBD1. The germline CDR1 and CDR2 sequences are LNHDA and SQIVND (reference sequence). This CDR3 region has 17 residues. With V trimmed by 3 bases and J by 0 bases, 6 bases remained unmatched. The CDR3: CASSILVTGANTGELFF. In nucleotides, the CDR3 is TGTGCCAGTAGTATTCTGGTGACAGGGGCGAACACCGGGGAGCTGTTTTTT.

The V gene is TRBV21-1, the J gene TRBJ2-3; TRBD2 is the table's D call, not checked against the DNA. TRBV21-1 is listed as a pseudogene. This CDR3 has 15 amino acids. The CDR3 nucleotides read TGTGCCAGCAGCAAAGTGAGGTACCGCACAGATACGCAGTATTTT. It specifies CASSKVRYRTDTQYF.

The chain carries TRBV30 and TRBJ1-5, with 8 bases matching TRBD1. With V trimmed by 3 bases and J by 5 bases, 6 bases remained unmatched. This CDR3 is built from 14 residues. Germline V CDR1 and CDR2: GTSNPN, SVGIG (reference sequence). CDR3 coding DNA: TGTGCCTGGAGGGAGCAGGGGGCCTATCAGCCCCAGCATTTT. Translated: CAWREQGAYQPQHF. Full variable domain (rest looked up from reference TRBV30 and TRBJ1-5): SQTIHQWPATLVQPVGSPLSLECTVEGTSNPNLYWYRQAAGRGLQLLFYSVGIGQISSEVPQNLSASRPQDRQFILSSKKLLLSDSGFYLCAWREQGAYQPQHFGDGTRLSIL.

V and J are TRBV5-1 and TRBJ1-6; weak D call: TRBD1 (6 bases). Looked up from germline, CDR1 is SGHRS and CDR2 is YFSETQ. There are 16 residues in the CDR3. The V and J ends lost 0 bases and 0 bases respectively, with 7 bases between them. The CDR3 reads CASSLGGGSYNSPLHF. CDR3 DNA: TGCGCCAGCAGCTTGGGAGGGGGCTCCTATAATTCACCCCTCCACTTT.

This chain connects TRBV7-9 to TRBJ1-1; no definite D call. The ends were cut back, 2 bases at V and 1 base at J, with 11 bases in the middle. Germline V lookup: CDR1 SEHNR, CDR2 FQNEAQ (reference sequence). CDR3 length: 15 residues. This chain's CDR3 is CASSLREDGNTEAFF. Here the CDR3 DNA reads TGTGCCAGCAGCTTAAGGGAGGACGGGAACACTGAAGCTTTCTTT.

The DNA of the CDR3 is TGTGCCTACAACAGCGGCCGAGGGAAACTGTTTTTT. This sequence encodes CAYNSGRGKLFF. The genes are TRBV30 and TRBJ1-4; D gene ambiguous. With 7 bases removed from V and 11 bases from J, the gap between germline ends came to 17 bases. Per the germline V gene, CDR1 is GTSNPN and CDR2 is SVGIG (reference sequence). The CDR3 has 12 amino acids.

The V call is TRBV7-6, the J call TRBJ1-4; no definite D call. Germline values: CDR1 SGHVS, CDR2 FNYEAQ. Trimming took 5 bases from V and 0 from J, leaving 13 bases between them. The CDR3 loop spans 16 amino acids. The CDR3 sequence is CASSQRSGSTNEKLFF. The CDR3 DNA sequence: TGTGCCAGCAGCCAGAGATCGGGATCAACTAATGAAAAACTGTTTTTT.

The CDR3 loop is CASSTLWGQGPNGYYGYTF. The CDR3 DNA reads TGTGCCAGCAGTACCCTCTGGGGACAGGGCCCAAACGGCTACTATGGCTACACCTTC. The chain uses TRBV28 and TRBJ1-2, with 9 nucleotides matching TRBD1. The CDR3 extends over 19 amino acids. Germline V lookup: CDR1 MDHEN, CDR2 SYDVKM. J was trimmed by 3 bases and V by 5 bases; bases with no gene match: 19.

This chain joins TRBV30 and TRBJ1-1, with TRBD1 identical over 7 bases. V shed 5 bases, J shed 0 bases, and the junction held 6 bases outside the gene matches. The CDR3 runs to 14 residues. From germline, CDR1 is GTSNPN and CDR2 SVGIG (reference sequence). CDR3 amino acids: CAWDQGQMNTEAFF. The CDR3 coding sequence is TGTGCCTGGGACCAGGGACAGATGAACACTGAAGCTTTCTTT.

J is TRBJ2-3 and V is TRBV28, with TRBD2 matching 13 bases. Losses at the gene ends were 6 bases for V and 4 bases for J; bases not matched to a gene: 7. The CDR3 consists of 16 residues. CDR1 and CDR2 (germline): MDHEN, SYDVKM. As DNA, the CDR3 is TGTGCCAGCAGGACTAGCGGGAGGAGTTTGGCAGATACGCAGTATTTT. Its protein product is CASRTSGRSLADTQYF. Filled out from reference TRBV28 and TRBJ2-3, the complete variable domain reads DVKVTQSSRYLVKRTGEKVFLECVQDMDHENMFWYRQDPGLGLRLIYFSYDVKMKEKGDIPEGYSVSREKKERFSLILESASTNQTSMYLCASRTSGRSLADTQYFGPGTRLTVL.

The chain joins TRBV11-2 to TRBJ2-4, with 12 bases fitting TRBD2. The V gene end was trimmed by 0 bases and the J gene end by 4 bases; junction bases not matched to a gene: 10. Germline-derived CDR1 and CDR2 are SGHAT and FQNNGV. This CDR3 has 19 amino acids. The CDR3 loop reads CASSLDFLGLAGQKNIQYF. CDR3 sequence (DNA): TGTGCCAGCAGCTTAGATTTCTTGGGACTAGCGGGCCAAAAAAACATTCAGTACTTC.

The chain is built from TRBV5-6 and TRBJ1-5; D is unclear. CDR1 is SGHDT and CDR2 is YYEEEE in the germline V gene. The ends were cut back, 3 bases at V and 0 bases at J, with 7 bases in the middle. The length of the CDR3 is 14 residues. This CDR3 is CASSSVYSNQPQHF. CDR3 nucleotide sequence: TGTGCCAGCAGCTCCGTATATAGCAATCAGCCCCAGCATTTT.

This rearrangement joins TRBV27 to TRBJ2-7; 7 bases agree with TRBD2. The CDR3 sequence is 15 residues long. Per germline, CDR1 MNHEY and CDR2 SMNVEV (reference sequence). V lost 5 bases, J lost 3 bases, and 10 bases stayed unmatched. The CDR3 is CASSGVAGELYEQYF. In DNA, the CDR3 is TGTGCCAGCAGTGGTGTGGCGGGAGAGCTCTACGAGCAGTACTTC.

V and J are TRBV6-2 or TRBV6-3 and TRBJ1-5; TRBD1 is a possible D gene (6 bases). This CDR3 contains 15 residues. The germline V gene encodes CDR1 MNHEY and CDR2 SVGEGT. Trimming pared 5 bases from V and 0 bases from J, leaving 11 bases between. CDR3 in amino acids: CASSRQVDSNQPQHF. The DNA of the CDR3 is TGTGCCAGCAGTCGACAGGTGGATAGCAATCAGCCCCAGCATTTT.

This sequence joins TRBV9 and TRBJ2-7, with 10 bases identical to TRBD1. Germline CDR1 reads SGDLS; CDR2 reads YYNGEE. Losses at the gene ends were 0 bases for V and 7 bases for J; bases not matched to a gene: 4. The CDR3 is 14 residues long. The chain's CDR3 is CASSVGQGAWEQYF. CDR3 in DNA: TGTGCCAGCAGCGTAGGACAGGGGGCGTGGGAGCAGTACTTC. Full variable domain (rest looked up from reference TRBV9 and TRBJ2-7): DSGVTQTPKHLITATGQRVTLRCSPRSGDLSVYWYQQSLDQGLQFLIQYYNGEERAKGNILERFSAQQFPDLHSELNLSSLELGDSALYFCASSVGQGAWEQYFGPGTRLTVT.

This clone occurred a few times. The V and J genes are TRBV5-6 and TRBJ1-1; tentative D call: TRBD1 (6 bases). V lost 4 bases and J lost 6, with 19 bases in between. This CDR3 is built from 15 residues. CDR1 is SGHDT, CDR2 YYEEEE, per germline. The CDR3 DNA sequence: TGTGCCAGCAGCCCGAACAACAGGGATTTGGCTGAAGCTTTCTTT. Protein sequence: CASSPNNRDLAEAFF.

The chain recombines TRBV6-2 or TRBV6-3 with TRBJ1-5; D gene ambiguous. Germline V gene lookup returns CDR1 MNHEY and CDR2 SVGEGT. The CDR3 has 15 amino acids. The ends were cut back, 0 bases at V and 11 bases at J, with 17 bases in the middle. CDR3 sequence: CASSYSGVSGEAQHF. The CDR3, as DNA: TGTGCCAGCAGTTACTCTGGCGTATCGGGAGAGGCCCAGCATTTT.

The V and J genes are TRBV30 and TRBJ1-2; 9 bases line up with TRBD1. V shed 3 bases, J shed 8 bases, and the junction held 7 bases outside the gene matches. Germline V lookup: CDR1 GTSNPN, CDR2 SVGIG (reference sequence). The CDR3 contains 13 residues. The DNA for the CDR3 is TGTGCCTGGAGATCACAGGGGGCGCCCGGCTACACCTTC. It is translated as CAWRSQGAPGYTF.

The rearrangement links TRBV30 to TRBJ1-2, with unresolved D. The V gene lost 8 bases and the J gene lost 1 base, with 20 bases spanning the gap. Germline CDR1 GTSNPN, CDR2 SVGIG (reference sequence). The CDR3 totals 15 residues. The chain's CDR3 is CAGTFTGYLNYGYTF. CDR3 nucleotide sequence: TGTGCCGGAACGTTTACCGGGTACCTTAACTATGGCTACACCTTC.

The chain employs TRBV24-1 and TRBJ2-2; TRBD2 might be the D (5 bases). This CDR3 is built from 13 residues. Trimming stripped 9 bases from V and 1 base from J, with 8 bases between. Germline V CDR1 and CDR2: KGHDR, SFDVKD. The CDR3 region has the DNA TGTGCCACCGGGAGAGAGAACACCGGGGAGCTGTTTTTT. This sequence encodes CATGRENTGELFF.

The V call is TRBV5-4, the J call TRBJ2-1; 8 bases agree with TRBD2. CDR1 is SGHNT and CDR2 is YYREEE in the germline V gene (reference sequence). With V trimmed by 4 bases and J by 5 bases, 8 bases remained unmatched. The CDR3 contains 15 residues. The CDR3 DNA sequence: TGTGCCAGCAGCCGAAGGACTAGCAACAACAATGAGCAGTTCTTC. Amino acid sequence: CASSRRTSNNNEQFF.

The CDR3 loop reads CASSQTGGGTEAFF. The DNA of the CDR3 is TGTGCCAGCAGCCAGACAGGGGGTGGAACTGAAGCTTTCTTT. The chain has TRBV5-4 and TRBJ1-1; 9 bases line up with TRBD1. Trimming at V came to 4 bases and at J to 5 bases, leaving 6 bases not matched to a gene. Germline CDR1 SGHNT, CDR2 YYREEE (reference sequence). This CDR3 contains 14 residues.

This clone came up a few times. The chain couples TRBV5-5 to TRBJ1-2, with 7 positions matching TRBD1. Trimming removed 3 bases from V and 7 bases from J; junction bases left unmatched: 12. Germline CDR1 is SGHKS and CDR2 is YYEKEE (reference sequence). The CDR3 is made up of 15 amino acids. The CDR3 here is CASSSRGGLNGGYTF. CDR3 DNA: TGTGCCAGCAGCTCCAGAGGGGGCTTGAATGGTGGCTACACCTTC.

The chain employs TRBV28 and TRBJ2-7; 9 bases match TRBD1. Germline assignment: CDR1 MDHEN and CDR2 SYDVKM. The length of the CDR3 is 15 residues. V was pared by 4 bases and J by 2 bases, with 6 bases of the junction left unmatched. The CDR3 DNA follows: TGTGCCAGCAGTTCCCCGGGACAGGGTCCCTACGAGCAGTACTTC. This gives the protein CASSSPGQGPYEQYF.

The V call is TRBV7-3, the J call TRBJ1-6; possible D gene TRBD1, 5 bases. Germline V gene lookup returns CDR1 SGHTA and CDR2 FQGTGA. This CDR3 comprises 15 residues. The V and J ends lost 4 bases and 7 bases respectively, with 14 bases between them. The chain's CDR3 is CASSSQGTGNSPLHF. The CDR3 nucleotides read TGTGCCAGCAGCTCCCAGGGAACTGGGAATTCACCCCTCCACTTT.

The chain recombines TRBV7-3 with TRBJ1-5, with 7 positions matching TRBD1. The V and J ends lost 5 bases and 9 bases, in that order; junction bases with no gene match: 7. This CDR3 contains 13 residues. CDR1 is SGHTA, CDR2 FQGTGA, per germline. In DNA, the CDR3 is TGTGCCAGCAGCCTGACAGGGTGGGGGCCCCAGCATTTT. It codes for CASSLTGWGPQHF.